One sample yielded the 6 T cell receptor beta chains listed below, sequenced in a study of technical replicates of blood from a handful of donors. Repertoires were generated with immunoSEQ multiplex PCR, while TCRdb's copy carries only in-frame clones and drops some. The repertoire includes some 85,000 clones, just under 95% of them detected once, and around 0.42% sits in the top ten. Sequenced material: T cells isolated from PBMCs. These receptors were taken from a human donor in good health.

V and J are TRBV10-3 and TRBJ2-7; 8 bases agree with TRBD2. CDR3 size: 13 residues. V lost 7 bases to trimming and J lost 2 bases; unmatched junction nucleotides: 4. CDR1 is ENHRY and CDR2 is SYGVKD in the germline V gene. The CDR3 DNA reads TGTGCCATCAAACTAGCGGATCCCTACGAGCAGTACTTC. The encoded protein is CAIKLADPYEQYF.

This clone has just one count. V and J are TRBV5-1 and TRBJ2-3, with D tentatively TRBD2 (6 bases). The germline CDR1 and CDR2 sequences are SGHRS and YFSETQ. The CDR3 runs 14 residues. The V gene lost 4 bases and the J gene lost 2 bases, with 11 bases spanning the gap. DNA for the CDR3: TGCGCCAGCAGCGCGCGGGAACACACAGATACGCAGTATTTT. Its translation: CASSAREHTDTQYF. The whole variable domain, remainder taken from reference TRBV5-1 and TRBJ2-3, is KAGVTQTPRYLIKTRGQQVTLSCSPISGHRSVSWYQQTPGQGLQFLFEYFSETQRNKGNFPGRFSGRQFSNSRSEMNVSTLELGDSALYLCASSAREHTDTQYFGPGTRLTVL.

The V call is TRBV4-1, the J call TRBJ2-7; maybe TRBD2 (6 bases). The V gene lost 0 bases and the J gene lost 11 bases, with 14 bases spanning the gap. CDR1 and CDR2 (germline): MGHRA, YSYEKL. The CDR3 is 13 amino acids. The CDR3 is CASSQDPWRGKYF. The CDR3 region has the DNA TGCGCCAGCAGCCAAGATCCATGGCGGGGAAAGTACTTC.

The sample holds a few counts of this clone. The chain carries TRBV11-2 and TRBJ1-5; no firm D call. CDR3 length: 13 residues. V was trimmed by 0 bases and J by 7 bases, leaving 7 bases between them. Germline CDR1 reads SGHAT; CDR2 reads FQNNGV. CDR3 loop: CASSLELEQPQHF. The CDR3 region has the DNA TGTGCCAGCAGCTTAGAGCTAGAACAGCCCCAGCATTTT.

The chain has TRBV10-3 and TRBJ2-1, with D perhaps matching TRBD2 (6 bases). The CDR3 runs to 15 residues. Trimming removed 6 bases from V and 5 bases from J, with 17 bases in between. The germline gives CDR1 ENHRY, CDR2 SYGVKD. The CDR3 loop is CAIRARTGGHNEQFF. CDR3 nucleotides: TGTGCCATCAGGGCCCGAACCGGGGGACACAATGAGCAGTTCTTC.

The chain employs TRBV28 and TRBJ2-7; D not resolved. Germline V gene lookup returns CDR1 MDHEN and CDR2 SYDVKM. Trimming shortened V by 6 bases and J by 5 bases, and 14 bases separated the two germline ends. This CDR3 has 13 residues. This CDR3 is CASSYPSQDEQYF. The CDR3 DNA is TGTGCCAGCAGCTATCCGTCCCAGGACGAGCAGTACTTC.